This T cell receptor beta chain emerged from a study of beta chain features in type 1 diabetes. Study-level background: Summed over all samples, the examined sorted cells came to 100 million to 130 million.

CDR1 is SGHTA, CDR2 FQGNSA, per germline. The CDR3 runs 12 residues. V was cut by 1 base and J by 6 bases, with 7 bases left in between. Sorting of CD4+ naive, central memory, regulatory and stem cell-like memory cells was performed via CD45RO/CCR7/CD25/CD127/CD95/CD27. Purity of each sorted population was above 95%. In the case of this clone: Its antigen is still unknown.

The authors reverse transcribed all of the isolated RNA, so sequencing captured expressed TCRB transcripts. Some clones are missing from TCRdb's copy, which holds only in-frame ones; the method was immunoSEQ multiplex PCR. The table has a few hundred thousand clones, 25% to 30% seen once; the top ten hold 4%. General observations from the study: In every one of the four CD4+ subsets, TCRB CDR3s were moderately but significantly shorter in Type 1 diabetes patients.

V usage is TRBV7-2 and J usage is TRBJ2-7; the D call may be TRBD1 or TRBD2 (5 bases each). Sequenced sample: central memory CD4+ T cells from blood. The sequence derives from a man aged 25 to 45 in good health. The CDR3 spells CASSLVGTEQYF. Written as DNA, the CDR3 is TGTGCCAGCAGCTTAGTCGGGACCGAGCAGTACTTC.